This TCR beta chain stems from a study of shared clonotypes between healthy human individuals (dated by TCRdb to 2019 to 2021). Background for the entire study: Two women and a few men aged 18 to 49 years were included in the cohort. For each donor, CD4 naive and CD4 memory were each run on three plates, CD8 naive on two plates, and CD8 memory on one plate. Blood TCR repertoires of roughly five healthy adults were deeply sequenced to estimate repertoire size and the extent of clonotype sharing between individuals. Different laboratories and diverse techniques were used to prepare libraries and sequence TCR repertoires, to increase sequencing depth and limit assay-specific biases. Each donor's leukapheresis produced roughly between roughly 0.9 and 8.9 billion PBMCs.

In the germline V gene, CDR1 corresponds to MNHEY and CDR2 to SVGAGI. CDR3 length: 13 amino acids, cysteine to phenylalanine. The entry retains the CDR3 DNA only, 39 bases that are in frame from base 1. The germline ends are 9 bases apart after V is trimmed by 2 bases and J by 8 bases. To note about this clone: What antigen it recognizes has not been identified. No much larger clonotype is one base removed from it; base qualities were not supplied.

Overall results and qualifications from the work: Rarefaction of sorted-subset datasets indicated incomplete sequencing despite the large sequencing depth. Across a few donors, approximately 5% of naive CD4, roughly 3.5% of naive CD8, roughly 2.3% of memory CD4, and about 0.44% of memory CD8 clonotypes were shared. Sampling was restricted to blood, and TCR repertoires in tissue are likely to differ from TCR repertoires in blood. Estimated clonotype richness was generally larger for naive than for memory subsets. Clonotypes shared by all four sorted-subset donors showed higher generation probabilities than non-shared clonotypes. Pairwise subsampling indicated that sequencing depth was expected to affect the degree of clonotype sharing among donors. The genetic and exposure-history diversity represented was limited by the small number of donors.

TCR CDR3 regions were amplified from genomic DNA by multiplex PCR using the deep immunoSEQ assay. Extracted genomic DNA from each cell subset was spread evenly across all wells of several immunoSEQ 96-well plates, with each plate serving as a replicate. For sorted subsets, roughly 200 ng of genomic DNA, equivalent to about 30,000 T cell genomes, went into each replicate PCR. The purified libraries were quantified using a Qubit 3.0 fluorometer, sized with a Bioanalyzer 2100, and then quantified again using the KAPA Library Quantification kit. A separate single-read 150-cycle Illumina NextSeq 550 flow cell was used to sequence each immunoSEQ 96-well plate. The source study handled its data this way. Because the immunoSEQ output held only junctional sequences and lacked quality scores, the filtering could not match the filtering applied to full-length reads. To assign V/J genes and CDR3, sequences were annotated using PyIR, a Python wrapper for IgBLAST v1.9, with IMGT germline references. Reads with weak V/J assignments (E-value above 1e-6), missing CDR3, stop codons, out-of-frame junctions, or ambiguous translated residues were removed. V3J clonotypes were defined by identical inferred V gene, J gene, and CDR3 amino acid sequence. The percentage overlap between two repertoires was calculated by dividing the number of shared unique clonotypes by the size of the smaller repertoire. Repertoire richness was assessed with RTK rarefaction, the Chao1 estimator, and Recon v2.1 estimates of unobserved clonotypes. OLGA was used to compute generation probabilities for all TCRbeta clonotypes that the gDNA method yielded from a handful of donors. TCRdb's version of the immuneACCESS table is confined to in-frame rearrangements and falls short of the full clone set. An unresolved V gene accounts for under half of the shortfall where checked; the remainder is of unknown origin. The D gene and trimming were derived from the DNA, and the V and J assignments and clone size from that table. The sample table holds approximately 2.5 million clones, of which over 85% were seen once. The top ten hold over 0.12% of the sample.

Healthy HIV-negative adults with no recently reported acute infections or vaccinations were included as donors. All donors were Caucasian adults living in Nashville, Tennessee, USA. CD4+ T cells were enriched by magnetic negative selection; naive cells were then positively selected on CD45RA, and the negative fraction formed the memory subset. Blood was obtained by leukapheresis, after which PBMCs were separated by Ficoll-Histopaque density gradient centrifugation and cryopreserved in liquid nitrogen vapor phase. Purity and quantity of every magnetically sorted T cell population were checked by analytical flow cytometry. Genomic DNA was isolated from every sorted fraction and measured by UV absorbance on a Nanodrop 2000c.

The sequence is built from TRBV6-5 and TRBJ1-4; the D gene is not confidently resolved. The receptor's source is a man aged 18 to 30 in good health. Sequenced: naive CD4+ T cells sorted from blood. Interpreted using the paper, the cell subset or site label stands for: CD45RA+ positively selected. This receptor carries the CDR3 CASSYGSAEKLFF. The bases read TGTGCCAGCAGTTACGGCAGCGCGGAAAAACTGTTTTTT.